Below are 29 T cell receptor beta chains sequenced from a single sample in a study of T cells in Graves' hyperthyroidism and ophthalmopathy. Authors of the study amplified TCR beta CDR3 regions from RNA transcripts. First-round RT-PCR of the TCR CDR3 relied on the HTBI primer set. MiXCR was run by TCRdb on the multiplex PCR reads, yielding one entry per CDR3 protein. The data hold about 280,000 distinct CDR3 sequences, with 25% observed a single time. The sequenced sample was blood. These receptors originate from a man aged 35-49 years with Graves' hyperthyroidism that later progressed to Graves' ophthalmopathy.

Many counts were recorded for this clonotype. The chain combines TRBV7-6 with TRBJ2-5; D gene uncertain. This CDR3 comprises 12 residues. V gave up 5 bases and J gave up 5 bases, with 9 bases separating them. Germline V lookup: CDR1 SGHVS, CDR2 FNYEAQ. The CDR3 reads CASSPQRETQYF. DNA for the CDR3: TGTGCCAGCAGCCCGCAGAGGGAGACCCAGTACTTC.

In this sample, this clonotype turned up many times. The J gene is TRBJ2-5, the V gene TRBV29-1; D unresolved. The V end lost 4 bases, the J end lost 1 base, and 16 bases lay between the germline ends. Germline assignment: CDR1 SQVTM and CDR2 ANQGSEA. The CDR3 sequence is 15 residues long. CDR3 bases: TGCAGCGTTGTGGACCGGAGATATCTCCAAGAGACCCAGTACTTC. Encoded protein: CSVVDRRYLQETQYF.

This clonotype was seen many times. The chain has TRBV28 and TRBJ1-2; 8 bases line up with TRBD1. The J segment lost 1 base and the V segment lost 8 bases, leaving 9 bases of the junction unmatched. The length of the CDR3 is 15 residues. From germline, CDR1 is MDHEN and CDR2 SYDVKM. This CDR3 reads CASRRDRGNNYGYTF. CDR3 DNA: TGTGCCAGCCGGCGCGACAGGGGAAATAACTATGGCTACACCTTC.

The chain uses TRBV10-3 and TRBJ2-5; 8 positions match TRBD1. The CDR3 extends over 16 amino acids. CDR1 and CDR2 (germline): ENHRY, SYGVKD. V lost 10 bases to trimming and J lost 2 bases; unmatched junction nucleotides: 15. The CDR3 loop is CATGPTGRGLQETQYF. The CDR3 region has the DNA TGTGCCACCGGGCCCACTGGCAGGGGGCTTCAAGAGACCCAGTACTTC.

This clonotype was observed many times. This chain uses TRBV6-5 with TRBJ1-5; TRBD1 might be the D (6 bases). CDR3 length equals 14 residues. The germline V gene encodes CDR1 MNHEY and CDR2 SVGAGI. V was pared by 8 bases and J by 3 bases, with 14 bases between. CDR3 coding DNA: TGTGCCAGCGGGCGGGGGCGACACAATCAGCCCCAGCATTTT. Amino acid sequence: CASGRGRHNQPQHF.

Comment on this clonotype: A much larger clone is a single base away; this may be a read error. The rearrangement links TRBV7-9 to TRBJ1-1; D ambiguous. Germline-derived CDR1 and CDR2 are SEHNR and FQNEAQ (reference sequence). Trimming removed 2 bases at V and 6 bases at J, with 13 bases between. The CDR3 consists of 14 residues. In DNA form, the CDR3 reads TGTGCCAGCAGCTTACTGGCCCCGCAGGCTGAAGCTTTCTTT. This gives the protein CASSLLAPQAEAFF.

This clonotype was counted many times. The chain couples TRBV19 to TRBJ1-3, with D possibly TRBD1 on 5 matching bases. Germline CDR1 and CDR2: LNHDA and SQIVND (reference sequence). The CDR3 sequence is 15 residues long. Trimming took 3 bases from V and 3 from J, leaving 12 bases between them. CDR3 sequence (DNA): TGTGCCAGTAGTATTAGCCCGGGACTTGGAAACACCATATATTTT. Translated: CASSISPGLGNTIYF.

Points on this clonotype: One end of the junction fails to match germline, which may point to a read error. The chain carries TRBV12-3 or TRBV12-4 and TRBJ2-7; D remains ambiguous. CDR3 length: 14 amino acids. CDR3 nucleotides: TGTGCCAGCAGTTTAGAGGAATCGACCTACGAGCAGTACTTT. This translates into CASSLEESTYEQYF.

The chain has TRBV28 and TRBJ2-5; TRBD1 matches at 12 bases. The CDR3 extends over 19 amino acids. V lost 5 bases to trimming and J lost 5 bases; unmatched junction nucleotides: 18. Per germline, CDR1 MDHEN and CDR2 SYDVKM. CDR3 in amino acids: CASSPTIIPGQGAEETQYF. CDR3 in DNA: TGTGCCAGCAGTCCTACTATCATTCCGGGACAGGGGGCTGAGGAGACCCAGTACTTC. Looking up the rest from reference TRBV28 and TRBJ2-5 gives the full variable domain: DVKVTQSSRYLVKRTGEKVFLECVQDMDHENMFWYRQDPGLGLRLIYFSYDVKMKEKGDIPEGYSVSREKKERFSLILESASTNQTSMYLCASSPTIIPGQGAEETQYFGPGTRLLVL.

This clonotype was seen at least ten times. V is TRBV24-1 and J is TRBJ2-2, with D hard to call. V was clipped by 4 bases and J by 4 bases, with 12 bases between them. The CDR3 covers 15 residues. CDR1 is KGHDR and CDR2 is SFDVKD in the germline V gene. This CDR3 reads CATSEGKFGTGELFF. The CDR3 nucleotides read TGTGCCACCAGTGAAGGGAAGTTTGGCACCGGGGAGCTGTTTTTT.

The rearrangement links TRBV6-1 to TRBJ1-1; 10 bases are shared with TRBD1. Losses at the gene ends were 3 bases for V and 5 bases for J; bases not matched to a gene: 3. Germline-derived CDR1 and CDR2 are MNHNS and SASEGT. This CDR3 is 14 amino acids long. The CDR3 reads CASSDRGQGTEAFF. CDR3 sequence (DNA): TGTGCCAGCAGTGATCGGGGACAGGGGACTGAAGCTTTCTTT.

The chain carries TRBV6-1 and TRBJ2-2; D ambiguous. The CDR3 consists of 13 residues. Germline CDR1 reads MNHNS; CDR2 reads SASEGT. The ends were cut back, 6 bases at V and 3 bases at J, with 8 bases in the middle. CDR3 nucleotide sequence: TGTGCCAGCAGGGAGTACGACACCGGGGAGCTGTTTTTT. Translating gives CASREYDTGELFF.

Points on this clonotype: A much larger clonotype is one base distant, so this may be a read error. DNA of the CDR3: TGCAGCATTGACGCGGCGGGAGGGCCCAGGAGTTTAGAGACCCAGTACTTC. It encodes CSIDAAGGPRSLETQYF. The chain employs TRBV29-1 and TRBJ2-5, with 9 bases lining up with TRBD2. Germline V gene data show CDR1 as SQVTM and CDR2 as ANQGSEA. This CDR3 contains 17 residues.

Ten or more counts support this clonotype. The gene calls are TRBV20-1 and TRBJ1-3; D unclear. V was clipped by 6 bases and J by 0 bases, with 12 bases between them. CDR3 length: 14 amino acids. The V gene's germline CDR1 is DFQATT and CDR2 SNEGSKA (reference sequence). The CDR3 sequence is CSAPTGLSGNTIYF. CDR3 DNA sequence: TGCAGTGCCCCCACGGGTCTCTCTGGAAACACCATATATTTT.

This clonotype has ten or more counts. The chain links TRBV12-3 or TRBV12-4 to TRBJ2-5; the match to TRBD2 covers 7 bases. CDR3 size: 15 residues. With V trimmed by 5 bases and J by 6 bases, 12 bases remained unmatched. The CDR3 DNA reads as TGTGCCAGCAGTCTAGGTGGGGGGGGTGGGCAGACCCAGTACTTC. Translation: CASSLGGGGGQTQYF.

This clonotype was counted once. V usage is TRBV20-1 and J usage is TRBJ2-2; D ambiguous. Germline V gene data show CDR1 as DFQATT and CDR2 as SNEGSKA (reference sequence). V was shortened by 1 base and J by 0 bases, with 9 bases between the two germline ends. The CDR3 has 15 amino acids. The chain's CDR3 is CSARARPTNTGELFF. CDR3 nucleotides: TGCAGTGCTAGAGCCCGACCGACGAACACCGGGGAGCTGTTTTTT.

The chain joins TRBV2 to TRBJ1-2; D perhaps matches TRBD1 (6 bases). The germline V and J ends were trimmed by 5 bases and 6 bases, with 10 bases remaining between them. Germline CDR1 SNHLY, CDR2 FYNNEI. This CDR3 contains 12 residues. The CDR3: CASSTAGDGYTF. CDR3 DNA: TGTGCCAGCAGTACAGCAGGGGATGGCTACACCTTC.

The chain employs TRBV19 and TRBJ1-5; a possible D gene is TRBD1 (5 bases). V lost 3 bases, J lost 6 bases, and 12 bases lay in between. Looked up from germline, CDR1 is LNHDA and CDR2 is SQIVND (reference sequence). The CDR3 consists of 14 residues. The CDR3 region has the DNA TGTGCCAGTAGTATCTCGGGACGGGGTCAGCCCCAGCATTTT. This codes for CASSISGRGQPQHF.

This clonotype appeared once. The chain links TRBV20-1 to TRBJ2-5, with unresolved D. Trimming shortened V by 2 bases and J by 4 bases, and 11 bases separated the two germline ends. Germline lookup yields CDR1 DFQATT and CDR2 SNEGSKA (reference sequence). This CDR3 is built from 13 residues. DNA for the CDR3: TGCAGTGCTAGATGGACGATGGGAGAGACCCAGTACTTC. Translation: CSARWTMGETQYF.

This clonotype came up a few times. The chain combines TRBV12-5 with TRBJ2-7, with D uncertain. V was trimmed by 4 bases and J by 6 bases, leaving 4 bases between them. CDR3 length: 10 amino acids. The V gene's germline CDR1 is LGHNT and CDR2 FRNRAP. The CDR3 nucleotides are TGTGCTAGTGGTTGGGCCGAGCAGTACTTC. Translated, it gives CASGWAEQYF.

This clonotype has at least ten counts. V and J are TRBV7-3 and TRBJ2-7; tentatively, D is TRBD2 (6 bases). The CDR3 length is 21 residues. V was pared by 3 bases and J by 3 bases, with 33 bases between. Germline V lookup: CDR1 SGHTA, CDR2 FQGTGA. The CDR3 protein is CASSFGNGRMPGKLNFYEQYF. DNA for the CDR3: TGTGCCAGCAGCTTCGGTAACGGGAGAATGCCGGGGAAACTTAATTTCTACGAGCAGTACTTC. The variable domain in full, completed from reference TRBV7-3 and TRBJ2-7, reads GAGVSQTPSNKVTEKGKYVELRCDPISGHTALYWYRQSLGQGPEFLIYFQGTGAADDSGLPNDRFFAVRPEGSVSTLKIQRTERGDSAVYLCASSFGNGRMPGKLNFYEQYFGPGTRLTVT.

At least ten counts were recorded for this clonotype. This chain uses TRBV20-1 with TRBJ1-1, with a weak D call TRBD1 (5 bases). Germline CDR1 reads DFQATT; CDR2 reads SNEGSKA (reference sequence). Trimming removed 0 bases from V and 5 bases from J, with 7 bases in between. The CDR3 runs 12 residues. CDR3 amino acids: CSAREGGTEAFF. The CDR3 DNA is TGCAGTGCTAGAGAGGGGGGGACTGAAGCTTTCTTT.

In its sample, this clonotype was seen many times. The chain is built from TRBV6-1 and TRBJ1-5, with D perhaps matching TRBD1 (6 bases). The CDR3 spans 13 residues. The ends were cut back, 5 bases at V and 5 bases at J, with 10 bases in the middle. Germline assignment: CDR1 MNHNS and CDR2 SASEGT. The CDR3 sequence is CASSPDRDQPQHF. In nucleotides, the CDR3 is TGTGCCAGCAGTCCGGACAGAGATCAGCCCCAGCATTTT.

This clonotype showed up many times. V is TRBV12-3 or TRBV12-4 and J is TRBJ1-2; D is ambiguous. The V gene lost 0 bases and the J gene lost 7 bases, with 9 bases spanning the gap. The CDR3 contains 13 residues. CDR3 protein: CASSLALGSGYTF. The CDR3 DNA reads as TGTGCCAGCAGTTTAGCGCTCGGTTCTGGCTACACCTTC.

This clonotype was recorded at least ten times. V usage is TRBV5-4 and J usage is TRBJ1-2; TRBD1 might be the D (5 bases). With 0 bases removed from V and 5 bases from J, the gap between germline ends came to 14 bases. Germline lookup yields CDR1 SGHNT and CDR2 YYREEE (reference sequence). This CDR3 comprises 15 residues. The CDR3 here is CASSLAPPGRYGYTF. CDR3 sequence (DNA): TGTGCCAGCAGCTTGGCCCCCCCGGGACGTTATGGCTACACCTTC.

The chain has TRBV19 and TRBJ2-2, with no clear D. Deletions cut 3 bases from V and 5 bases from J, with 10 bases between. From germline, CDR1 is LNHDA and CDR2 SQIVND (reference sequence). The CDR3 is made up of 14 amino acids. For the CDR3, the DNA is TGTGCCAGTAGTATTCGCGGCCTGACCGGGGAGCTGTTTTTT. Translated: CASSIRGLTGELFF.

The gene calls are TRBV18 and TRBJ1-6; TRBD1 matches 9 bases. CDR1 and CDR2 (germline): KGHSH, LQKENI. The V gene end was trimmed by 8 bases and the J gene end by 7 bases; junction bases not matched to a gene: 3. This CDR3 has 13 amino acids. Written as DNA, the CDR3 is TGTGCCAGCCGAGGACAGGGGAATTCACCCCTCCACTTT. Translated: CASRGQGNSPLHF.

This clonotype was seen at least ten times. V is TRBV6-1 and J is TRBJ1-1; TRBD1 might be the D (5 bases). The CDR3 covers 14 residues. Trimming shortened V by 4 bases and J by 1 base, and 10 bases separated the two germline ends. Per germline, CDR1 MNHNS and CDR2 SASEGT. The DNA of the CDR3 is TGTGCCAGCAGTGTAACGCAGGGGAACACTGAAGCTTTCTTT. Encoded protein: CASSVTQGNTEAFF.

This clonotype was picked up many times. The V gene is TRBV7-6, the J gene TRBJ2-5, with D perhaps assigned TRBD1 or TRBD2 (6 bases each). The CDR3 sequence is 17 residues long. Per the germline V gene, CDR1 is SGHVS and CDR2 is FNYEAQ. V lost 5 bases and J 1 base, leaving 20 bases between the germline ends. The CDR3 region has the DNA TGTGCCAGCAGCCTAGGGGGGTTTACTAGAGGCCAAGAGACCCAGTACTTC. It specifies CASSLGGFTRGQETQYF. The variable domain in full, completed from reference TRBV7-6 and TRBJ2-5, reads GAGVSQSPRYKVTKRGQDVALRCDPISGHVSLYWYRQALGQGPEFLTYFNYEAQQDKSGLPNDRFSAERPEGSISTLTIQRTEQRDSAMYRCASSLGGFTRGQETQYFGPGTRLLVL.